The clone carrying this TCR beta chain was counted many times. As yet, its antigen is unknown. Coverage ceases 3 residues before the CDR3 finishes, and the germline J gene fills in the end. The data are from a study of T cell clonality in common variable immunodeficiency. Regarding the study as a whole: CVID subjects shared fewer TCRbeta clones than healthy controls did. CVID subjects showed higher TCRbeta clonality than healthy controls.

TCRdb's copy holds only in-frame clones and misses some; the assay was immunoSEQ multiplex PCR. In total the sample includes roughly 40,000 clones, none of them seen once. Germline CDR1 and CDR2: MNHEY and SVGEGT. This CDR3 region has 15 residues. Trimming left V 4 bases short and J 4 bases short, with 14 bases between. This sequence was found in a person aged 18 to 75 in good health. Sequenced material: peripheral blood mononuclear cells. This chain uses TRBV6-2 or TRBV6-3 with TRBJ1-5; perhaps TRBD1 as D (5 bases). CDR3 DNA, as far as it was read: TGTGCCAGCAGTTCCACCGGGGGGGGTAATCAGCCC. It codes for CASSSTGGGNQP. The complete CDR3 reads CASSSTGGGNQPQHF.